The rows below give T cell receptor beta chains drawn from one sample of a study of CD8 T cells in ankylosing spondylitis. TCRdb independently ran MiXCR on the 5' RACE reads; one entry per CDR3 protein. Here the sample spans just over 300,000 distinct CDR3 sequences, about 20% being singletons. Sequencing was performed on blood, either unsorted or a sorted T cell fraction (not recorded which). The origin of the receptors is a female donor with ankylosing spondylitis or in good health (not recorded which). Both conserved end residues are part of each CDR3. The order of the fields is V gene, D gene, CDR3 length, J gene, clone size, CDR3 protein, CDR3 DNA. D genes are given only for firm matches. Expanded clones are given a class, and other clones once, few, many or no size at all.

TRBV4-3	.	15	TRBJ2-3	.	CASSQLESSTDTQYF	TGCGCCAGCAGCCAACTGGAGTCTAGCACAGATACGCAGTATTTT
TRBV6-5	.	16	TRBJ2-7	.	CASSYSRGLNLDEQYF	TGTGCCAGCAGTTACTCCAGGGGCCTGAACCTAGACGAGCAGTACTTC
TRBV19	.	13	TRBJ2-7	few	CASRPKSSYEQYF	TGTGCCAGTAGACCAAAAAGCTCCTACGAGCAGTACTTC
TRBV20-1	TRBD1	19	TRBJ1-2	few	CSAREGGSSFILRIWGYTF	TGCAGTGCTAGAGAAGGGGGCAGTTCGTTTATATTAAGGATATGGGGCTACACCTTC
TRBV19	.	13	TRBJ2-1	.	CASSSVIYNEQFF	TGTGCCAGTAGTTCCGTTATCTACAATGAGCAGTTCTTC
TRBV20-1	TRBD2	18	TRBJ2-7	few	CSAAGTIAGGSRIYEQYF	TGCAGTGCTGCCGGGACTATAGCGGGAGGGTCACGAATCTACGAGCAGTACTTC
TRBV12-5	.	12	TRBJ2-7	.	CASGLDSGKQYF	TGTGCTAGTGGTTTAGACTCGGGGAAGCAGTACTTC
TRBV12-3/TRBV12-4	TRBD2	16	TRBJ2-7	.	CASSPSGGSKTHEQYF	TGTGCCAGCAGCCCCTCGGGAGGTTCTAAGACCCACGAGCAGTACTTC
TRBV5-1	.	14	TRBJ2-1	few	CASSLQARGAEQFF	TGCGCCAGCAGCTTGCAGGCCAGGGGAGCTGAGCAGTTCTTC
TRBV11-1	TRBD2	18	TRBJ2-3	.	CASSDRLAGGIGTDTQYF	TGTGCCAGCAGCGATCGACTAGCGGGAGGTATCGGCACAGATACGCAGTATTTT
TRBV29-1	.	14	TRBJ1-2	medium-sized	CSVGGAQTNYGYTF	TGCAGCGTTGGAGGGGCCCAGACTAACTATGGCTACACCTTC
TRBV12-3/TRBV12-4	TRBD2	14	TRBJ2-1	.	CASSPLGGRLEQFF	TGTGCCAGCAGTCCCCTGGGAGGGCGATTGGAGCAGTTCTTC
TRBV20-1	TRBD2	17	TRBJ2-1	many	CSARDSGRAISVNEQFF	TGCAGTGCTAGAGATTCCGGGAGGGCCATATCGGTCAATGAGCAGTTCTTC
TRBV15	.	14	TRBJ1-1	.	CATSRDQGLTEAFF	TGTGCCACCAGCAGAGATCAAGGGCTTACTGAAGCTTTCTTT
TRBV12-3/TRBV12-4	.	15	TRBJ1-1	few	CASSTGLTENTEAFF	TGTGCCAGCAGTACAGGGTTGACGGAGAACACTGAAGCTTTCTTT
TRBV29-1	.	11	TRBJ2-7	medium-sized	CSVRGQYEQYF	TGCAGCGTTCGTGGACAGTACGAGCAGTACTTC
TRBV10-1	.	15	TRBJ2-3	.	CASSESATPEDTQYF	TGCGCCAGCAGTGAGTCGGCGACCCCGGAGGATACGCAGTATTTT
TRBV28	TRBD2	16	TRBJ2-1	.	CASSYTGTRRYNEQFF	TGTGCCAGCAGCTACACCGGGACTAGGAGGTACAATGAGCAGTTCTTC
TRBV12-3/TRBV12-4	.	14	TRBJ1-2	.	CASRTSGPGEGYTF	TGTGCCAGCAGAACCTCGGGCCCCGGGGAGGGCTACACCTTC
TRBV11-2	TRBD2	18	TRBJ2-7	.	CASSLPGTSGRASDEQYF	TGTGCCAGCAGCTTGCCCGGGACTAGCGGGAGGGCCAGCGACGAGCAGTACTTC
TRBV25-1	.	14	TRBJ2-1	few	CASSEFHGHNEQFF	TGTGCCAGCAGTGAATTCCACGGACACAATGAGCAGTTCTTC
TRBV4-2	TRBD1	16	TRBJ1-1	.	CASSQGTGGENTEAFF	TGTGCCAGCAGCCAAGGGACAGGGGGAGAGAACACTGAAGCTTTCTTT
TRBV6-5	TRBD2	14	TRBJ2-1	.	CASRLLAEYNEQFF	TGTGCCAGCAGGTTACTAGCGGAATACAATGAGCAGTTCTTC
TRBV18	.	14	TRBJ1-5	.	CASSPSGGAQPQHF	TGTGCCAGCTCACCCAGCGGCGGGGCCCAGCCCCAGCATTTT
TRBV12-3/TRBV12-4	TRBD2	14	TRBJ2-7	.	CASSQREGQNEQYF	TGTGCCAGCAGTCAGCGGGAGGGCCAGAACGAGCAGTACTTC
TRBV19	.	15	TRBJ2-3	.	CASSNLGPSTDTQYF	TGTGCCAGTAGTAATCTGGGGCCATCCACAGATACGCAGTATTTT
TRBV5-1	.	11	TRBJ2-7	few	CASRGGYEQYF	TGCGCCAGCAGAGGCGGCTACGAGCAGTACTTC
TRBV7-2	TRBD1	14	TRBJ1-1	many	CASSQLQGRSEAFF	TGTGCCAGCAGCCAATTACAGGGGAGGTCTGAAGCTTTCTTT
TRBV20-1	TRBD2	14	TRBJ2-3	many	CSARGTSGTDTQYF	TGCAGTGCTAGAGGGACTAGCGGCACAGATACGCAGTATTTT
TRBV19	.	14	TRBJ1-2	.	CASTPGPINYGYTF	TGTGCCAGTACGCCCGGCCCAATTAACTATGGCTACACCTTC
TRBV6-5	.	14	TRBJ1-2	many	CASSSIGEARGYTF	TGTGCCAGCAGTTCCATAGGGGAGGCGAGAGGCTACACCTTC
TRBV20-1	.	12	TRBJ2-1	many	CSARVQYNEQFF	TGCAGTGCTAGGGTACAATACAATGAGCAGTTCTTC
TRBV27	.	17	TRBJ2-1	.	CASSTSTGLSSYNEQFF	TGTGCCAGCAGTACCTCGACAGGTCTGAGCTCCTACAATGAGCAGTTCTTC
TRBV6-5	TRBD1	15	TRBJ1-2	.	CASSWGYQGAQGYTF	TGTGCCAGCAGTTGGGGATATCAGGGGGCGCAAGGCTACACCTTC
TRBV5-6	TRBD1	15	TRBJ1-2	.	CASTRDRGEGYGYTF	TGTGCCAGCACCCGAGACAGGGGTGAGGGCTATGGCTACACCTTC
TRBV5-6	.	14	TRBJ2-7	few	CASSLAELPYEQYF	TGTGCCAGCAGCTTGGCCGAATTACCCTACGAGCAGTACTTC
TRBV12-3/TRBV12-4	.	16	TRBJ2-2	many	CATWGQQGYSTGELFF	TGTGCCACCTGGGGTCAACAGGGTTATAGTACCGGGGAGCTGTTTTTT
TRBV29-1	TRBD1	13	TRBJ2-1	many	CSGKDRTHNEQFF	TGCAGCGGGAAGGACAGGACCCACAATGAGCAGTTCTTC
TRBV20-1	.	12	TRBJ2-3	few	CSLAQGTDTQYF	TGCAGCCTAGCGCAGGGCACAGATACGCAGTATTTT
TRBV7-2	TRBD1	13	TRBJ2-7	.	CASSSTGTYEQYF	TGTGCCAGCAGCTCGACAGGGACCTACGAGCAGTACTTC
TRBV11-3	TRBD2	17	TRBJ2-3	few	CASSSRAAGGGPDTQYF	TGTGCCAGCAGCTCCCGAGCTGCGGGAGGGGGTCCAGATACGCAGTATTTT
TRBV7-2	TRBD2	17	TRBJ2-1	.	CASSLVGSGALGNEQFF	TGTGCCAGCAGCTTAGTGGGTAGCGGGGCCCTAGGGAATGAGCAGTTCTTC